This passage covers 15 T cell receptor beta chains from one sample sequenced in a study of cytomegalovirus exposure and HLA in healthy donors. Amplification used 60 Vbeta primers and 13 Jbeta primers. Sequencing used immunoSEQ multiplex PCR; TCRdb keeps in-frame clones, though not all of them. The table records 120,000 to 150,000 clones, just under 75% of them present only once. The sample consisted of PBMCs. These receptors originate from a woman aged 18-29 years in good health and CMV-seronegative.

The chain is built from TRBV6-7 and TRBJ1-5; D might be TRBD1 (6 bases). TRBV6-7 qualifies as an ORF whose function is uncertain. This CDR3 contains 16 residues. With 6 bases removed from V and 0 bases from J, the gap between germline ends came to 15 bases. The DNA of the CDR3 is TGTGCCAGCAGCGATAGGACAGAGAATAGCAATCAGCCCCAGCATTTT. Protein: CASSDRTENSNQPQHF.

The chain recombines TRBV27 with TRBJ1-5, with TRBD1 identical over 10 bases. This CDR3 comprises 16 residues. J lost 4 bases, V lost 6 bases, and 9 bases had no gene match. Germline-derived CDR1 and CDR2 are MNHEY and SMNVEV (reference sequence). The CDR3 region is CASRTVTGGGNQPQHF. The CDR3, as DNA: TGTGCCAGCAGGACCGTGACAGGGGGCGGGAATCAGCCCCAGCATTTT.

The chain has TRBV2 and TRBJ1-1; D might be TRBD1 (5 bases). Germline loops: CDR1 SNHLY, CDR2 FYNNEI. The CDR3 length is 14 residues. The germline V and J ends were trimmed by 6 bases and 0 bases, with 11 bases remaining between them. The CDR3 region is CASRGGALNTEAFF. CDR3 in DNA: TGTGCCAGCAGAGGAGGGGCCCTGAACACTGAAGCTTTCTTT.

A note on this clone: Different DNA sequences within this sample yield the same CDR3. The chain carries TRBV2 and TRBJ1-1; D possibly corresponds to TRBD1 (5 bases). This CDR3 is built from 13 residues. The germline V gene encodes CDR1 SNHLY and CDR2 FYNNEI. Trimming took 6 bases from V and 1 from J, leaving 9 bases between them. In DNA form, the CDR3 reads TGTGCCAGCAGGCGCGGACAGAACACTGAAGCTTTCTTT. Translated: CASRRGQNTEAFF.

The chain uses TRBV18 and TRBJ2-7, with a tentative D call TRBD2 (5 bases). The CDR3 is 15 amino acids. Trimming shortened V by 0 bases and J by 2 bases, and 11 bases separated the two germline ends. Germline-derived CDR1 and CDR2 are KGHSH and LQKENI. The CDR3 sequence is CASSPPRGIAYEQYF. CDR3 DNA sequence: TGTGCCAGCTCACCACCCCGGGGTATAGCCTACGAGCAGTACTTC.

This clone occurred once. The rearrangement joins TRBV29-1 to TRBJ1-4; 7 nucleotides align to TRBD1. The CDR3 is 14 amino acids. Germline V gene sequence: CDR1 SQVTM, CDR2 ANQGSEA. V lost 7 bases and J lost 2; bases outside the gene matches: 7. The CDR3 DNA reads as TGCAGCGCACTCAAGACAGGGACTAATGAAAAACTGTTTTTT. As protein: CSALKTGTNEKLFF. Using reference TRBV29-1 and TRBJ1-4 for the parts outside the CDR3, the full variable domain is SAVISQKPSRDICQRGTSLTIQCQVDSQVTMMFWYRQQPGQSLTLIATANQGSEATYESGFVIDKFPISRPNLTFSTLTVSNMSPEDSSIYLCSALKTGTNEKLFFGSGTQLSVL.

The rearrangement uses TRBV5-4 and TRBJ2-2; 7 bases are a match to TRBD1. V shed 4 bases and J 0 bases; nucleotides not matched to a gene: 9. Germline V gene lookup returns CDR1 SGHNT and CDR2 YYREEE (reference sequence). CDR3 size: 17 residues. Here the CDR3 DNA reads TGTGCCAGCAGCCCCGGGACAGCGAAAACGAACACCGGGGAGCTGTTTTTT. Amino acids: CASSPGTAKTNTGELFF.

The V call is TRBV18, the J call TRBJ2-1; 11 bases are a match to TRBD2. CDR3 length: 18 residues. V was pared by 6 bases and J by 4 bases, with 14 bases of the junction left unmatched. Germline V CDR1 and CDR2: KGHSH, LQKENI. In DNA, the CDR3 is TGTGCCAGCTCGCCGCTCGCAGTTAGGACTAGCGGGTACAATGAGCAGTTCTTC. It is translated as CASSPLAVRTSGYNEQFF.

The rearrangement joins TRBV7-2 to TRBJ1-2, with 12 bases aligning to TRBD1. The CDR3 totals 15 residues. The germline V gene encodes CDR1 SGHTA and CDR2 FQGNSA. V shed 1 base and J 7 bases; nucleotides not matched to a gene: 4. The CDR3 DNA reads TGTGCCAGCAGCTTAGAGGGGACAGGGGGCAGTGGCTACACCTTC. Residues: CASSLEGTGGSGYTF.

V is TRBV6-1 and J is TRBJ1-5; no clear D. CDR3 length: 12 residues. The germline V gene encodes CDR1 MNHNS and CDR2 SASEGT. V shed 3 bases and J shed 7 bases, with 7 bases lying between them. The CDR3 protein is CASSDGRQPQHF. In DNA form, the CDR3 reads TGTGCCAGCAGTGACGGTCGACAGCCCCAGCATTTT.

This CDR3 is CASSPTGILTEAFF. The DNA of the CDR3 is TGCGCCAGCAGCCCGACAGGGATTCTCACTGAAGCTTTCTTT. The chain combines TRBV4-1 with TRBJ1-1; TRBD1 agrees at 7 bases. The CDR3 is 14 amino acids. From germline, CDR1 is MGHRA and CDR2 YSYEKL. The V segment lost 4 bases and the J segment 4 bases; nucleotides outside the gene matches: 6.

The chain combines TRBV19 with TRBJ2-1; weak D call: TRBD2 (5 bases). V lost 5 bases and J lost 9, with 14 bases in between. CDR3 length: 13 amino acids. Per germline, CDR1 LNHDA and CDR2 SQIVND (reference sequence). DNA for the CDR3: TGTGCCAGTAGTGCCACGCCGGCGGGTGAGCAGTTCTTC. Its translation is CASSATPAGEQFF.

This chain joins TRBV29-1 and TRBJ1-1; 7 positions match TRBD1. V trimming: 4 bases; J trimming: 1 base; junction bases outside the gene matches: 12. The CDR3 runs to 16 residues. Germline-derived CDR1 and CDR2 are SQVTM and ANQGSEA. The CDR3 bases are TGCAGCGTTGGGGGGATAAAACAGGGGACGAACACTGAAGCTTTCTTT. Its translation is CSVGGIKQGTNTEAFF.

The chain combines TRBV19 with TRBJ1-2; 7 positions match TRBD1. Germline V gene lookup returns CDR1 LNHDA and CDR2 SQIVND (reference sequence). J lost 2 bases, V lost 5 bases, and 5 bases had no gene match. The CDR3 length is 14 residues. The CDR3 DNA is TGTGCCAGTAGTTACAGGGGAGGAAACTATGGCTACACCTTC. It encodes CASSYRGGNYGYTF.

In this sample, this clone turned up a few times. The J gene is TRBJ2-7, the V gene TRBV28; 9 nucleotides agree with TRBD1. The CDR3 spans 15 residues. Germline trimming cut 6 bases from V and 4 bases from J; bases unmatched to any gene: 10. CDR1 and CDR2 from the germline V gene are MDHEN and SYDVKM. CDR3 bases: TGTGCCAGCAGGACCTCCGGGACAGGGAGGTACGAGCAGTACTTC. Its translation is CASRTSGTGRYEQYF.